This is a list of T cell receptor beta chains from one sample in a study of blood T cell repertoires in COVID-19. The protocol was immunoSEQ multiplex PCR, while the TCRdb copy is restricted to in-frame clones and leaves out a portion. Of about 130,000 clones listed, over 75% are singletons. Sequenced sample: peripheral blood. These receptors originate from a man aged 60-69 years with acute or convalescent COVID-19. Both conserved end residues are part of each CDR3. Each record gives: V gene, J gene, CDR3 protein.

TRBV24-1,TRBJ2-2,CATSSPQREFSGELFF
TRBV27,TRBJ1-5,CASRPTGGNQPQHF
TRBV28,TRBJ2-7,CASSFGTSGRREQYF
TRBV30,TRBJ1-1,CAWSPKTMDTEAFF
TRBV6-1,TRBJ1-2,CASSEGAGGDYGYTF
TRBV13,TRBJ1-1,CASSLELGRGTTEAFF
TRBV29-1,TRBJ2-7,CSVEGDPSSAGPSSYEQYF
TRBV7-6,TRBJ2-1,CASSAIRTSGNEQFF
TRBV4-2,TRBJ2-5,CASSQGGLAGAARETQYF
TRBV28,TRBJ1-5,CASGGSYSNQPQHF
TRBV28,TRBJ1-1,CASSFTGDFTEAFF
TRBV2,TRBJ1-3,CASSEHPGNTIYF
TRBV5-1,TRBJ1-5,CASSEGHSNQPQHF
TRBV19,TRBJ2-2,CASSPRRRQENTGELFF
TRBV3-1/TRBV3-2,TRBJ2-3,CASSPRGSTDTQYF
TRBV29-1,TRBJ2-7,CSVEDPGEQYF
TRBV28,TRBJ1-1,CASSSGTGGLLRITEAFF
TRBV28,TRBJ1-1,CASSSENTGGAFF
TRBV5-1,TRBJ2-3,CASSSLLAGLRNRAQYF
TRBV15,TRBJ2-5,CATSRVIPGETQYF
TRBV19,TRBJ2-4,CASSLERGTLLAKNIQYF
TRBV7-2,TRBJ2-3,CASSLAPTSGRMFGTDTQYF
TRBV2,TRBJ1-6,CASSPRRRDSPLHF
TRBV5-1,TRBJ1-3,CASSFADGAGENTIYF
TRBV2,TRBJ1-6,CASSERGSPLHF
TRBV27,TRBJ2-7,CASKTGSYEQYF
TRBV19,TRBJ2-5,CASRDSPGTQYF
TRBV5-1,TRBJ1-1,CASSSNRQGVEAFF
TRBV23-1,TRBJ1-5,CACLIRDRGLSNQPQHF
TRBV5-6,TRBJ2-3,CASSTRVSGRRTDTQYF
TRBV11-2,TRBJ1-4,CASSSNRGRFEKLFF
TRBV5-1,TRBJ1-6,CASSLGTGSNSPLHF
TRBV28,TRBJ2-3,CASRPYAGTSGSTTDTQYF
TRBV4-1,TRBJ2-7,CASSQALAGPVGSYEQYF
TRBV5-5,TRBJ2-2,CASSLAFLTGELFF
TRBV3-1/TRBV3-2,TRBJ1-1,CASSHVTAEAFF
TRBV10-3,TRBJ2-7,CAIRPSGYTYEQYF
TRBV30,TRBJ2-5,CAWMPSGQETQYF
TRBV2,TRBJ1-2,CASRVTGSSYGYTF
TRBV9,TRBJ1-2,CASSQGQGYGYTF
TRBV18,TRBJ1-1,CASSPIRENTEAFF
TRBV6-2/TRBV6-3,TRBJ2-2,CASSYRRGTGELFF
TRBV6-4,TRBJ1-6,CASSDSGTGVSPLHF
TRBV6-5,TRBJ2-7,CASILDGRVSYEQYF
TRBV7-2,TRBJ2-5,CASSLVGTSRETQYF
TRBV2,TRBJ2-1,CASKRLAGSYNEQFF
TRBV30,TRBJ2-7,CAWSTGQGFPYEQYF
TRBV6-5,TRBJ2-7,CASNPGTNSYEQYF
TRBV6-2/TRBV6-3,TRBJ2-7,CASSQWGYSYEQYF
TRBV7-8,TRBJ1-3,CASSLDSFSGNTIYF
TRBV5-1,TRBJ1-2,CASSAGQGSSYGYTF
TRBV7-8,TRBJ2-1,CASSPAVGGSSVYNEQFF
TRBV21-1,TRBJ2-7,CASSNRGREQYF
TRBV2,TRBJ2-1,CASSGRARGEQFF
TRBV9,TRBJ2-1,CASSVDRGTSGYNEQFF
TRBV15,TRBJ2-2,CATSRDARTGNTGELFF
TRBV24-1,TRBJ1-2,CATSDFRTGGSMDGYTF
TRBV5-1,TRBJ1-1,CASSQWTGSNTEAFF
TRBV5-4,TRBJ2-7,CASSSGLAPLEQYF
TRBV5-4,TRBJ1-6,CASSPRQENSPLHF